Each of the 5 T cell receptor beta chains below was sequenced from the same sample in a study of blood T cell repertoires in COVID-19. The data were produced by immunoSEQ multiplex PCR, yet TCRdb's version contains in-frame clones alone and is incomplete. The sample includes almost 85,000 clones, about 83% of them seen just once. Material for sequencing was peripheral blood. These receptors were obtained from a man older than 75 with active or convalescent COVID-19.

V gene TRBV7-8 combines with J gene TRBJ1-2; unclear D gene. CDR1 and CDR2 from the germline V gene are SGHVS and FQNEAQ. Trimming removed 0 bases at V and 1 base at J, with 9 bases between. The CDR3 is 15 residues long. The CDR3 is CASSLALADNYGYTF. CDR3 bases: TGTGCCAGCAGCTTAGCGCTTGCGGATAACTATGGCTACACCTTC.

This clone was observed a single time. This chain joins TRBV7-3 and TRBJ2-6; TRBD2 might be the D (5 bases). Germline-derived CDR1 and CDR2 are SGHTA and FQGTGA. V was pared by 2 bases and J by 4 bases, with 9 bases between. This CDR3 is 15 amino acids long. The CDR3 loop is CASSLEGAGANVLTF. In DNA, the CDR3 is TGTGCCAGCAGCTTAGAGGGTGCGGGGGCCAACGTCCTGACTTTC.

The J gene is TRBJ2-7, the V gene TRBV7-2, with 8 bases aligning to TRBD1. The V segment lost 5 bases and the J segment 2 bases; nucleotides outside the gene matches: 5. The CDR3 is 14 residues long. CDR1 is SGHTA and CDR2 is FQGNSA in the germline V gene. The CDR3, as DNA: TGTGCCAGCAGCCTCGGACAGGGAACCTACGAGCAGTACTTC. Translating gives CASSLGQGTYEQYF.

The genes are TRBV28 and TRBJ2-3; D not certain. V was trimmed by 6 bases and J by 2 bases, leaving 6 bases between them. CDR3 length equals 12 residues. Germline V gene sequence: CDR1 MDHEN, CDR2 SYDVKM. CDR3 protein: CASRTTTDTQYF. Here the CDR3 DNA reads TGTGCCAGCAGAACAACCACAGATACGCAGTATTTT.

The V and J genes are TRBV5-4 and TRBJ1-4; the match to TRBD1 covers 9 bases. The germline gives CDR1 SGHNT, CDR2 YYREEE (reference sequence). V shed 1 base, J shed 10 bases, and the junction held 5 bases outside the gene matches. This CDR3 comprises 14 residues. The CDR3 here is CASSLTGGAGKLFF. The CDR3 nucleotides are TGTGCCAGCAGCTTGACAGGGGGCGCCGGAAAACTGTTTTTT.